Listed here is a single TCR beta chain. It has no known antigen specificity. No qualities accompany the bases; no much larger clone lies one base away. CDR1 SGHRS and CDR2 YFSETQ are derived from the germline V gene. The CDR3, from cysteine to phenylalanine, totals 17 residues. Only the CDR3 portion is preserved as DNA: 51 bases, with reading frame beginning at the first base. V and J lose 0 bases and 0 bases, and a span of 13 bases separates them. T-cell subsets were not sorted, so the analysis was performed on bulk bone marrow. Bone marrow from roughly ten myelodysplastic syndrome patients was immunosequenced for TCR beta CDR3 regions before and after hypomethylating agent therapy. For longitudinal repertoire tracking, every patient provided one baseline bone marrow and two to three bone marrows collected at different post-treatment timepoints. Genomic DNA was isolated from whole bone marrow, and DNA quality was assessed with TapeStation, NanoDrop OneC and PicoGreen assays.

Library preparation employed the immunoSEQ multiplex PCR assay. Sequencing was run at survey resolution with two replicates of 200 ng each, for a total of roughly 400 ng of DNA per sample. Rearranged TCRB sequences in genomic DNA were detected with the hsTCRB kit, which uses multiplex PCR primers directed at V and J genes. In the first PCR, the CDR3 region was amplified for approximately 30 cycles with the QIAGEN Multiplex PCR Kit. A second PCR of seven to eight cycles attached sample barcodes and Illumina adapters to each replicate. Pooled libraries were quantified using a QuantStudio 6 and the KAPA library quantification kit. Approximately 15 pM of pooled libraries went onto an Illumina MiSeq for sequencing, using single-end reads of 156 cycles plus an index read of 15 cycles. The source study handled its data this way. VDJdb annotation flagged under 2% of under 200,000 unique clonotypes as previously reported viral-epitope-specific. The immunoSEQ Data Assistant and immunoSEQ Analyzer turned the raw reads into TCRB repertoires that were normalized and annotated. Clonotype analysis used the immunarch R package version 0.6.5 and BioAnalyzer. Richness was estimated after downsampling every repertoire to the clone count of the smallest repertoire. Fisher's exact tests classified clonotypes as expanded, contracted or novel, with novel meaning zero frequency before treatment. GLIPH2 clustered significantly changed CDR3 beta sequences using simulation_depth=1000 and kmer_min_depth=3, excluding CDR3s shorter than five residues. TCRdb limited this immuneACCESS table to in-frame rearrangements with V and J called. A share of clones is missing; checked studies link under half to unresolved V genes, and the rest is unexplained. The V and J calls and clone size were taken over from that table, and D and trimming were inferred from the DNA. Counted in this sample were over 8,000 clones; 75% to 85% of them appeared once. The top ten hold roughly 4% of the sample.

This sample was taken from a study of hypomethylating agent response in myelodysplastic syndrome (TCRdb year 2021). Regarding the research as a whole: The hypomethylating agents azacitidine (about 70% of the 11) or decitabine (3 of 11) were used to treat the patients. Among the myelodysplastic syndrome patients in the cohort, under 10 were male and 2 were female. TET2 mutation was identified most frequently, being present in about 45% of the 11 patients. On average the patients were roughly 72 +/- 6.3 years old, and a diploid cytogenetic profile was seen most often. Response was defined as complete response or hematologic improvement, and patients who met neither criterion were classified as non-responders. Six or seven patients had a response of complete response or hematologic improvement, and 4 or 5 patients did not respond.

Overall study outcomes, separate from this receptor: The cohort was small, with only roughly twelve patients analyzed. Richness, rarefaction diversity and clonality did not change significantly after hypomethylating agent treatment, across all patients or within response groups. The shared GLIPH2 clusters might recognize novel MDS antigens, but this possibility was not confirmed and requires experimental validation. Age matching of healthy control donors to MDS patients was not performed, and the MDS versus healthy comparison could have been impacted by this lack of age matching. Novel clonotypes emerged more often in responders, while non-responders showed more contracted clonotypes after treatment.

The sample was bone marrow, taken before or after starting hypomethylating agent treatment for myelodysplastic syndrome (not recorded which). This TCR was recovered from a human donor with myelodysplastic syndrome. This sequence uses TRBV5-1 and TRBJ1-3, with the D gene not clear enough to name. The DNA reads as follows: TGCGCCAGCAGCTTGGTCGGCAGATCGAGCTCTGGAAACACCATATATTTT. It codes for CASSLVGRSSSGNTIYF. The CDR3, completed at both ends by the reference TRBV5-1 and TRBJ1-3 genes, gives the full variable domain KAGVTQTPRYLIKTRGQQVTLSCSPISGHRSVSWYQQTPGQGLQFLFEYFSETQRNKGNFPGRFSGRQFSNSRSEMNVSTLELGDSALYLCASSLVGRSSSGNTIYFGEGSWLTVV.